A single sample gave rise to the 29 T cell receptor beta chains below, sequenced in a study of shared clonotypes between healthy human individuals (dated by TCRdb to the early 2020s). The method behind the library was the immunoSEQ multiplex PCR assay. Not all clones reach the TCRdb copy of this immuneACCESS table, which keeps in-frame sequences only. Checked studies attribute under half of the gap to unresolved V genes and leave the rest unexplained. In this sample the table shows 2.3 million or so clones, over 90% of which occur a single time. The ten largest clones add up to under 0.45% of the sample. Sequences were obtained from naive CD4+ T cells from PBMCs. The meaning of the sample's cell subset or site label: CD45RA+ positively selected. The receptor set was obtained from a man aged 18 to 29 in good health. Some clones in this sample may be carry-over from other donors' samples.

The CDR3 region is CSVEAPDRNRYF. Written as DNA, the CDR3 is TGCAGCGTTGAAGCCCCGGACAGAAACAGGTACTTC. This rearrangement joins TRBV29-1 to TRBJ2-7, with D tentatively TRBD1 (6 bases). V shed 1 base and J shed 12 bases, with 16 bases lying between them. Germline CDR1 and CDR2: SQVTM and ANQGSEA. The CDR3 consists of 12 residues.

This chain links TRBV27 with TRBJ2-7; 10 positions agree with TRBD1. Germline CDR1 reads MNHEY; CDR2 reads SMNVEV (reference sequence). CDR3 size: 15 residues. After removal of 6 bases from V and 2 bases from J, the junction contained 7 bases not matched to a gene. The CDR3 DNA is TGTGCCAGCAGACTAGGACAGGGGGTACCCTACGAGCAGTACTTC. This encodes CASRLGQGVPYEQYF.

The chain employs TRBV2 and TRBJ2-2; D is ambiguous. Trimming took off 6 bases at V and 2 bases at J, with 10 bases between the two ends. Germline CDR1 and CDR2: SNHLY and FYNNEI. This CDR3 region has 14 residues. CDR3 sequence: CASSPHSNTGELFF. CDR3 bases: TGTGCCAGCAGCCCCCACAGTAACACCGGGGAGCTGTTTTTT.

This clone was recorded once. V usage is TRBV7-9 and J usage is TRBJ2-3, with 9 bases lining up with TRBD2. This CDR3 is 16 amino acids long. The germline gives CDR1 SEHNR, CDR2 FQNEAQ (reference sequence). The V gene end was trimmed by 4 bases and the J gene end by 4 bases; junction bases not matched to a gene: 9. CDR3 loop: CASSSRRREGSDTQYF. Written as DNA, the CDR3 is TGTGCCAGCAGCTCCCGGCGGCGGGAGGGTTCAGATACGCAGTATTTT. The variable domain in full, with the rest retrieved from reference TRBV7-9 and TRBJ2-3, is DTGVSQNPRHKITKRGQNVTFRCDPISEHNRLYWYRQTLGQGPEFLTYFQNEAQLEKSRLLSDRFSAERPKGSFSTLEIQRTEQGDSAMYLCASSSRRREGSDTQYFGPGTRLTVL.

This clone was picked up a small number of times. V gene TRBV28 combines with J gene TRBJ1-5, with a possible D match to TRBD1 (6 bases). CDR3 length: 12 residues. The germline CDR1 and CDR2 sequences are MDHEN and SYDVKM. The ends were cut back, 10 bases at V and 7 bases at J, with 14 bases in the middle. CDR3 coding DNA: TGTGCCACCAGAACAGGGCGGCAGCCCCAGCATTTT. It translates to CATRTGRQPQHF.

The genes are TRBV27 and TRBJ1-4; D is possibly TRBD1 (5 bases). With 5 bases removed from V and 5 bases from J, the gap between germline ends came to 15 bases. The CDR3 contains 15 residues. CDR1 is MNHEY, CDR2 SMNVEV, per germline (reference sequence). The CDR3 sequence is CASSLGKGFNEKLFF. The CDR3 nucleotides are TGTGCCAGCAGTCTGGGAAAGGGGTTCAATGAAAAACTGTTTTTT.

The chain uses TRBV5-1 and TRBJ2-2; possibly TRBD1 for D (6 bases). V shed 0 bases and J shed 4 bases, with 10 bases lying between them. The CDR3 covers 15 residues. Germline V CDR1 and CDR2: SGHRS, YFSETQ. The CDR3 DNA is TGCGCCAGCAGCTTGGCAGCAGGGGTCACCGGGGAGCTGTTTTTT. It yields the protein CASSLAAGVTGELFF.

The chain combines TRBV2 with TRBJ1-1, with a tentative D call TRBD1 (6 bases). Germline V lookup: CDR1 SNHLY, CDR2 FYNNEI. The CDR3 runs to 14 residues. The V end was cut by 5 bases, the J end by 11 bases, with 21 bases between. The CDR3 DNA reads TGTGCCAGCAGTATGACAGGACCCGGGGGTCGGGCTTTCTTT. Protein sequence: CASSMTGPGGRAFF. The variable domain in full, completed from reference TRBV2 and TRBJ1-1, reads EPEVTQTPSHQVTQMGQEVILRCVPISNHLYFYWYRQILGQKVEFLVSFYNNEISEKSEIFDDQFSVERPDGSNFTLKIRSTKLEDSAMYFCASSMTGPGGRAFFGQGTRLTVV.

V is TRBV28 and J is TRBJ1-2, with D tentatively TRBD1 (5 bases). V lost 5 bases to trimming and J lost 7 bases, with 20 bases between them. In germline, CDR1 is MDHEN, CDR2 SYDVKM. The CDR3 contains 15 residues. The CDR3: CASSVPTVDFGGYTF. The CDR3 DNA reads as TGTGCCAGCAGTGTCCCGACAGTGGACTTCGGTGGCTACACCTTC.

The CDR3 here is CASSLVRQGGNGEKLFF. For the CDR3, the DNA is TGTGCCAGCAGCTTAGTTCGACAGGGAGGAAATGGTGAAAAACTGTTTTTT. The genes are TRBV7-2 and TRBJ1-4; 7 bases fit TRBD1. CDR1 is SGHTA, CDR2 FQGNSA, per germline. The CDR3 runs 17 residues. Trimming at V came to 1 base and at J to 7 bases, leaving 12 bases not matched to a gene.

A note on this clone: A much larger clonotype is one base distant, so this may be a read error. The same CDR3 can be traced to other DNA sequences in this sample. The chain carries TRBV11-3 and TRBJ2-1, with 7 nucleotides matching TRBD2. V was pared by 1 base and J by 0 bases, with 0 bases of the junction left unmatched. This CDR3 is 15 amino acids long. Germline values: CDR1 SGHNT, CDR2 YENEEA. The CDR3 nucleotides are TGTGCCAGCAGCTTAGGCGGGAGCTCCTACAATGAGCAGTTCTTC. Its translation: CASSLGGSSYNEQFF.

In the case of this clone: Other nucleotide sequences in the sample specify the same CDR3. The chain uses TRBV18 and TRBJ1-4; D unclear. Germline CDR1 is KGHSH and CDR2 is LQKENI. The V end lost 3 bases, the J end lost 0 bases, and 5 bases lay between the germline ends. The CDR3 totals 14 residues. CDR3 DNA: TGTGCCAGCTCACCGGGGACAACTAATGAAAAACTGTTTTTT. Translating gives CASSPGTTNEKLFF.

This clone was detected a few times. V usage is TRBV5-1 and J usage is TRBJ1-1; D is perhaps TRBD1 (6 bases). V was clipped by 9 bases and J by 1 base, with 16 bases between them. Germline lookup yields CDR1 SGHRS and CDR2 YFSETQ. The CDR3 is 14 residues long. DNA for the CDR3: TGCGCCACCTCGGGACACCCGGGGAACACTGAAGCTTTCTTT. This translates into CATSGHPGNTEAFF.

Regarding this clone: The same CDR3 arises from other DNA sequences in this sample as well. V and J are TRBV28 and TRBJ2-7, with 10 bases identical to TRBD2. CDR3 length equals 14 residues. V was pared by 2 bases and J by 4 bases, with 2 bases of the junction left unmatched. Per germline, CDR1 MDHEN and CDR2 SYDVKM. Here the CDR3 DNA reads TGTGCCAGCAGTTTAGCTAGCGGGAGTTACGAGCAGTACTTC. It specifies CASSLASGSYEQYF.

In DNA form, the CDR3 reads TGTGCCAGTAGTATTGGACAGGGCTCGGAGACCCAGTACTTC. Its protein is CASSIGQGSETQYF. The chain links TRBV19 to TRBJ2-5, with 8 bases matching TRBD1. V gave up 3 bases and J gave up 5 bases; unmatched junction bases: 5. The CDR3 contains 14 residues. The germline V gene encodes CDR1 LNHDA and CDR2 SQIVND (reference sequence).

V usage is TRBV5-1 and J usage is TRBJ2-1, with 9 nucleotides matching TRBD2. Germline CDR1 reads SGHRS; CDR2 reads YFSETQ. After removal of 4 bases from V and 6 bases from J, the junction contained 5 bases not matched to a gene. The CDR3 is 14 amino acids. The CDR3 protein is CASSPGLAPNEQFF. The CDR3 DNA reads as TGCGCCAGCAGCCCGGGACTAGCCCCCAATGAGCAGTTCTTC. Variable domain in full (rest from reference TRBV5-1 and TRBJ2-1): KAGVTQTPRYLIKTRGQQVTLSCSPISGHRSVSWYQQTPGQGLQFLFEYFSETQRNKGNFPGRFSGRQFSNSRSEMNVSTLELGDSALYLCASSPGLAPNEQFFGPGTRLTVL.

This clone was seen a single time. The rearrangement links TRBV19 to TRBJ1-2; 11 nucleotides align to TRBD1. The V segment lost 4 bases and the J segment 8 bases; nucleotides outside the gene matches: 6. This CDR3 contains 14 residues. CDR1 and CDR2 from the germline V gene are LNHDA and SQIVND (reference sequence). The CDR3 is CASSTGTGGSGYTF. The CDR3 DNA follows: TGTGCCAGTAGTACTGGGACAGGGGGGAGCGGCTACACCTTC.

Concerning this clone: The sample holds other DNA sequences that translate to the same CDR3. This chain connects TRBV30 to TRBJ2-5; 7 bases agree with TRBD2. With 5 bases clipped from V and 2 bases from J, the junction kept 2 bases outside the gene matches. Germline CDR1 is GTSNPN and CDR2 is SVGIG (reference sequence). The CDR3 is 12 amino acids. Here the CDR3 DNA reads TGTGCCTGGGGGAGGGCACAAGAGACCCAGTACTTC. Translating it yields CAWGRAQETQYF.

The chain recombines TRBV20-1 with TRBJ2-5; the D is unclear. Between the trimmed V and J ends, which lost 6 bases and 5 bases, there was a span of 7 bases. The CDR3 loop spans 10 amino acids. Germline CDR1 is DFQATT and CDR2 is SNEGSKA (reference sequence). Here the CDR3 DNA reads TGCAGTGCCCTGGGGGAGACCCAGTACTTC. Translating gives CSALGETQYF.

The CDR3 DNA sequence: TGTGCCAGCAGCCTTTGGACGAGAATCTACGAGCAGTACTTC. Protein: CASSLWTRIYEQYF. The rearrangement uses TRBV5-8 and TRBJ2-7; D remains unclear. Germline CDR1 reads SGHTS; CDR2 reads YDEGEE. The CDR3 runs to 14 residues. V was cut by 4 bases and J by 3 bases, with 14 bases left in between. The full variable domain, its missing parts supplied by reference TRBV5-8 and TRBJ2-7, is EAGVTQSPTHLIKTRGQQATLRCSPISGHTSVYWYQQALGLGLQFLLWYDEGEERNRGNFPPRFSGRQFPNYSSELNVNALELEDSALYLCASSLWTRIYEQYFGPGTRLTVT.

This sequence joins TRBV6-6 and TRBJ2-5; TRBD1 matches at 9 bases. Trimming cost V 5 bases and J 3 bases; bases outside gene matches: 10. The CDR3 loop spans 16 amino acids. Germline V gives CDR1 MNHNY, CDR2 SVGAGI (reference sequence). The CDR3 coding sequence is TGTGCCAGCAGTACCCTGACAGGGGGGTGGGAAGAGACCCAGTACTTC. Amino acid sequence: CASSTLTGGWEETQYF.

J is TRBJ2-2 and V is TRBV7-3; 10 bases line up with TRBD1. The germline V gene encodes CDR1 SGHTA and CDR2 FQGTGA. V trimming: 4 bases; J trimming: 3 bases; junction bases outside the gene matches: 5. The CDR3 extends over 16 amino acids. The DNA of the CDR3 is TGTGCCAGCAGCTCCCCGACAGGGGGCGACACCGGGGAGCTGTTTTTT. This gives the protein CASSSPTGGDTGELFF. The full variable domain, in which reference TRBV7-3 and TRBJ2-2 provide the parts outside the CDR3, is GAGVSQTPSNKVTEKGKYVELRCDPISGHTALYWYRQSLGQGPEFLIYFQGTGAADDSGLPNDRFFAVRPEGSVSTLKIQRTERGDSAVYLCASSSPTGGDTGELFFGEGSRLTVL.

The chain carries TRBV28 and TRBJ2-3, with TRBD2 matching 8 bases. Germline-derived CDR1 and CDR2 are MDHEN and SYDVKM. The V gene end was trimmed by 11 bases and the J gene end by 4 bases; junction bases not matched to a gene: 14. This CDR3 region has 15 residues. The CDR3 loop is CALRDSGKRADTQYF. CDR3 sequence (DNA): TGTGCCCTCAGAGATAGCGGGAAGAGGGCAGATACGCAGTATTTT.

J is TRBJ1-5 and V is TRBV6-5; no definite D call. V lost 4 bases and J lost 3, with 4 bases in between. The germline V gene encodes CDR1 MNHEY and CDR2 SVGAGI. The CDR3 runs 12 residues. CDR3 nucleotide sequence: TGTGCCAGCAGTTTCCTCAATCAGCCCCAGCATTTT. Its translation: CASSFLNQPQHF.

The chain links TRBV9 to TRBJ2-3; no definite D call. Between the trimmed V and J ends, which lost 0 bases and 8 bases, there was a span of 13 bases. The CDR3 contains 14 residues. Germline V gene lookup returns CDR1 SGDLS and CDR2 YYNGEE. CDR3 loop: CASSVVEDQATQYF. In DNA form, the CDR3 reads TGTGCCAGCAGCGTAGTGGAAGACCAGGCTACGCAGTATTTT.

The chain combines TRBV5-1 with TRBJ1-2; weak D call: TRBD1 (6 bases). Trimming cost V 5 bases and J 4 bases, with 15 bases left between them. The CDR3 covers 14 residues. From germline, CDR1 is SGHRS and CDR2 YFSETQ. CDR3 DNA: TGCGCCAGCAGTTCGACAGGAGATTTCTATGGCTACACCTTC. Translating gives CASSSTGDFYGYTF.

The CDR3 coding sequence is TGTGCCAGCAGGGGACACAGCAATCACGAGCAGTACTTC. Translation gives CASRGHSNHEQYF. The chain has TRBV28 and TRBJ2-7; the D gene is possibly TRBD1 (6 bases). In germline, CDR1 is MDHEN, CDR2 SYDVKM. The CDR3 has 13 residues. Between the trimmed V and J ends, which lost 6 bases and 5 bases, there was a span of 14 bases.

The chain employs TRBV7-2 and TRBJ2-1, with no clear D. CDR1 and CDR2 from the germline V gene are SGHTA and FQGNSA. The CDR3 length is 15 residues. The V and J ends lost 2 bases and 0 bases respectively, with 8 bases between them. Here the CDR3 reads CASSLQRSSYNEQFF. The CDR3 DNA sequence: TGTGCCAGCAGCTTACAGAGGAGCTCCTACAATGAGCAGTTCTTC.

The rearrangement joins TRBV7-6 to TRBJ1-4; 10 bases agree with TRBD1. With 5 bases clipped from V and 6 bases from J, the junction kept 6 bases outside the gene matches. The CDR3 has 15 amino acids. Per germline, CDR1 SGHVS and CDR2 FNYEAQ. The CDR3 DNA reads TGTGCCAGCAGCGGACGACAGGGGGCGTATGAAAAACTGTTTTTT. Protein: CASSGRQGAYEKLFF.